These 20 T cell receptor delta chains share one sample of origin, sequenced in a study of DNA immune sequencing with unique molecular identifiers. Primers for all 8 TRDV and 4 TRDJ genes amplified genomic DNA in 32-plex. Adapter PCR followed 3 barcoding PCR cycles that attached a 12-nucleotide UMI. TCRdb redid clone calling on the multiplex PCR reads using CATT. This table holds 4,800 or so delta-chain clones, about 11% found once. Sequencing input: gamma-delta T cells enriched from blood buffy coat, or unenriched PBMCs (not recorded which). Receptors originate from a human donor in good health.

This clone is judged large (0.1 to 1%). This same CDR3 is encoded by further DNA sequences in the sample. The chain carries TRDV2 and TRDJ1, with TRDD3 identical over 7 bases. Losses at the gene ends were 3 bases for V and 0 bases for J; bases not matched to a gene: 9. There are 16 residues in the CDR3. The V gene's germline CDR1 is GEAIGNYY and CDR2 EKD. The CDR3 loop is CACDPLGVTNTDKLIF. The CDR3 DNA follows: TGTGCCTGTGACCCCCTGGGGGTTACAAACACCGATAAACTCATCTTT.

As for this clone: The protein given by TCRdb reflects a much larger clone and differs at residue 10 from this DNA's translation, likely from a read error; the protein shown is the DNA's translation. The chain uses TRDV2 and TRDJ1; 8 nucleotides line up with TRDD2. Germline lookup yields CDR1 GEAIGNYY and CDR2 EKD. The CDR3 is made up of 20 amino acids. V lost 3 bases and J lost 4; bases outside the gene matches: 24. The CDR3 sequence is CACDALPTSQGIKGIDKLIF. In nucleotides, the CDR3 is TGTGCCTGTGACGCTCTTCCTACGTCTCAGGGAATAAAGGGGATCGATAAACTCATCTTT.

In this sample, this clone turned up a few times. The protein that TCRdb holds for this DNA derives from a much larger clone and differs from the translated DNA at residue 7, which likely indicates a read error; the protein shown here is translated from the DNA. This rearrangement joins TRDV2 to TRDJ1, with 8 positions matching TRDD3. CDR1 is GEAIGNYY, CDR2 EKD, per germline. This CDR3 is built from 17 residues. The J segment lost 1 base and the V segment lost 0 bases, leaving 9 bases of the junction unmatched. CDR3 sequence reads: CACDTVVGYASTDKLIF. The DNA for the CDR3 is TGTGCCTGTGACACCGTTGTGGGATACGCCTCCACCGATAAACTCATCTTT.

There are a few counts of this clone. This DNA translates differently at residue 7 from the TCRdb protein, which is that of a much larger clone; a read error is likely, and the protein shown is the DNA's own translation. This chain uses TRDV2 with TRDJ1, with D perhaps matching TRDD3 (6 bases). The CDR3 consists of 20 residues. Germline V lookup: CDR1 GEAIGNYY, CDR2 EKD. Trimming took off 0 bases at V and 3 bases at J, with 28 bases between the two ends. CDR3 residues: CACDTVFVWGSQRESDKLIF. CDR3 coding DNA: TGTGCCTGTGACACCGTGTTCGTCTGGGGATCCCAGCGGGAGTCCGATAAACTCATCTTT.

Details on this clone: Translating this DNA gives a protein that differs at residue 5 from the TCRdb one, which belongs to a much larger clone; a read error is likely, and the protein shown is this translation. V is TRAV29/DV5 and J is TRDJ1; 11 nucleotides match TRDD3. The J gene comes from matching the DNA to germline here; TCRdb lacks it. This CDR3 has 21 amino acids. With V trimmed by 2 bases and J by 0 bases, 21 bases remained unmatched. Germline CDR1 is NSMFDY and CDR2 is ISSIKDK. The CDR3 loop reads CAAREVSNPWGIRSYTDKLIF. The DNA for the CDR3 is TGTGCAGCAAGAGAAGTGTCTAACCCTTGGGGGATACGCTCCTACACCGATAAACTCATCTTT.

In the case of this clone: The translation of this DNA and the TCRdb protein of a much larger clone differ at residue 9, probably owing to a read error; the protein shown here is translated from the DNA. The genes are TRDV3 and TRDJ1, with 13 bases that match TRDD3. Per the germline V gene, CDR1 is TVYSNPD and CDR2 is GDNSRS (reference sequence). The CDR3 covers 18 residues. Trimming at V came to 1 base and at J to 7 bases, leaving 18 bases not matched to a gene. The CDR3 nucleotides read TGTGCCTTTAACATTCCTACCGTTCAACTGGGGGATACGGGTAAACTCATCTTT. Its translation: CAFNIPTVQLGDTGKLIF.

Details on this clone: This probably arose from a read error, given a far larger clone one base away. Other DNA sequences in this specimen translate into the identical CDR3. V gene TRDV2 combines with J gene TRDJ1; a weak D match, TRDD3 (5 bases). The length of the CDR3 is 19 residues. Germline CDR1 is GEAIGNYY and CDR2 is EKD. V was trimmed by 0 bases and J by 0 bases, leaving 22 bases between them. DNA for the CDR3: TGTGCCTGTGACACCTTGTCTTTACTTGGGGAAGAGTACACCGATAAACTCATCTTT. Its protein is CACDTLSLLGEEYTDKLIF.

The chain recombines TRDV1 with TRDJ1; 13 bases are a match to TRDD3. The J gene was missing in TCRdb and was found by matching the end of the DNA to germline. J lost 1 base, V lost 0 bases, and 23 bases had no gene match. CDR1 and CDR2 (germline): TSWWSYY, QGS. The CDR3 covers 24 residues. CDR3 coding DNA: TGTGCTCTTGGGGAACTAGCCCCCCTTCAAACTGGGGGATACGAACTTTCGTGCACCGATAAACTCATCTTT. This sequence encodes CALGELAPLQTGGYELSCTDKLIF.

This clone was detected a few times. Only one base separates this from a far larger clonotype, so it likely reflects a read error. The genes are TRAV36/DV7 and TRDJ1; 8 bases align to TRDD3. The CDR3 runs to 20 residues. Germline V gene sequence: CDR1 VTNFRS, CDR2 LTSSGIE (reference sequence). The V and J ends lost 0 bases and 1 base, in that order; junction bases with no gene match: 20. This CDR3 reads CAVEAYYVLGALRATDKLIF. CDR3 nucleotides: TGTGCTGTGGAGGCATACTACGTACTGGGGGCCCTAAGGGCCACCGATAAACTCATCTTT. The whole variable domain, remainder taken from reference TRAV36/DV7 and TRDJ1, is EDKVVQSPLSLVVHEGDTVTLNCSYEVTNFRSLLWYKQEKKAPTFLFMLTSSGIEKKSGRLSSILDKKELSSILNITATQTGDSAIYLCAVEAYYVLGALRATDKLIFGKGTRVTVEP.

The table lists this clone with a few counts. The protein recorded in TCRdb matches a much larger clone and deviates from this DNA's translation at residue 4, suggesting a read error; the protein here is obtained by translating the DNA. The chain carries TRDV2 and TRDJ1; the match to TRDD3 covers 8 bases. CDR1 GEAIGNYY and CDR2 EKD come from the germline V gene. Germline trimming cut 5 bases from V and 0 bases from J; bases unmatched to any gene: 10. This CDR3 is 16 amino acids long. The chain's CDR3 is CACVPLLGVDTDKLIF. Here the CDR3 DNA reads TGTGCCTGTGTTCCCTTACTGGGGGTCGACACCGATAAACTCATCTTT.

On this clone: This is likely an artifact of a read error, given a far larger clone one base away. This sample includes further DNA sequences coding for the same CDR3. The CDR3 sequence is CACDTLEGLGDTVTTDKLIF. As DNA, the CDR3 is TGTGCCTGTGACACCCTGGAGGGGCTGGGGGATACGGTGACGACTGATAAACTCATCTTT. This chain uses TRDV2 with TRDJ1, with 12 bases that match TRDD3. V dropped 0 bases and J dropped 5; count of bases not matched to a gene: 18. The CDR3 is 20 amino acids. Germline V lookup: CDR1 GEAIGNYY, CDR2 EKD.

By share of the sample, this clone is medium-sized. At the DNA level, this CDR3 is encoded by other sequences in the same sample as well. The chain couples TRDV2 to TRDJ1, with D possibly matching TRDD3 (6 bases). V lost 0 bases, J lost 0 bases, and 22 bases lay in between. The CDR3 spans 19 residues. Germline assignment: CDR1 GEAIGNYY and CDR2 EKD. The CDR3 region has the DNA TGTGCCTGTGACACCGTAATCGGGGGACAGTTAAAGGACACCGATAAACTCATCTTT. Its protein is CACDTVIGGQLKDTDKLIF.

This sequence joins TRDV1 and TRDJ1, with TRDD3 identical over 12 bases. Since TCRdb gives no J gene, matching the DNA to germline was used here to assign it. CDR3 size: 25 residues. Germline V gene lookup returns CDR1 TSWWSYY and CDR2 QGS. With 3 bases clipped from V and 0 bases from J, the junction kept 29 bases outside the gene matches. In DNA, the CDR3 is TGTGCTCTTGGGGATCCCGCCTTCCTACTCTACCCGGTACTGGGGGATACCCCGTACACCGATAAACTCATCTTT. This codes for CALGDPAFLLYPVLGDTPYTDKLIF.

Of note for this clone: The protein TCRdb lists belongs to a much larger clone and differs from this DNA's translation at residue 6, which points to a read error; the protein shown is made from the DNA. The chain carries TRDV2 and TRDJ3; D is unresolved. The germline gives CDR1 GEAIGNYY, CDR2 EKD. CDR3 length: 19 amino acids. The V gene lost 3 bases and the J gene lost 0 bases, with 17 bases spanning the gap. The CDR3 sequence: CACDQNKEEPSWDTRQMFF. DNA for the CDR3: TGTGCCTGTGACCAAAACAAGGAGGAGCCCTCCTGGGACACCCGACAGATGTTTTTC.

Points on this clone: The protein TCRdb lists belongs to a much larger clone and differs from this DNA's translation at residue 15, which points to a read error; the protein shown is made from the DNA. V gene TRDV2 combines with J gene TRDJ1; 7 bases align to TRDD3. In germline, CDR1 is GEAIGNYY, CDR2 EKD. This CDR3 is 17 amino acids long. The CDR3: CACDTLVLGENTDKHIF. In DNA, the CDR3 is TGTGCCTGTGACACCCTCGTGTTGGGGGAGAACACCGATAAACACATCTTT.

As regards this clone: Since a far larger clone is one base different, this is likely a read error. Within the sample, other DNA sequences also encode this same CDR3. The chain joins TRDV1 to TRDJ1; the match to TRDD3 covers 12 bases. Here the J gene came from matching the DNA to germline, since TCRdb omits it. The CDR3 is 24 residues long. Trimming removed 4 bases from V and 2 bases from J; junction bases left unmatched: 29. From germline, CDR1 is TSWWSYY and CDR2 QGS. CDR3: CALGGYLSSFTRTWGIRRTDKLIF. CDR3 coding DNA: TGTGCTCTTGGGGGTTATCTCTCTTCCTTTACGCGTACCTGGGGGATACGGAGGACCGATAAACTCATCTTT.

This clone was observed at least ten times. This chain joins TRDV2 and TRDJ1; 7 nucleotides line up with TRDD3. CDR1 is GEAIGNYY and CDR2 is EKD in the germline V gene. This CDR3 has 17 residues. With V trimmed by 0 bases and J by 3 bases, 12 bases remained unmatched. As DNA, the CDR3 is TGTGCCTGTGACACCTTGAAAGGGATACCCCGACCCGATAAACTCATCTTT. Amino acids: CACDTLKGIPRPDKLIF.

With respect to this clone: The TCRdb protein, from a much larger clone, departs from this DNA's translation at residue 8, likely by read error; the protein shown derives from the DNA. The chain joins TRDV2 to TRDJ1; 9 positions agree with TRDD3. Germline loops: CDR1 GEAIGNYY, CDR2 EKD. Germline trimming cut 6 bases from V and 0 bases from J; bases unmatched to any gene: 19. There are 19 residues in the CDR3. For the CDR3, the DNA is TGTGCCTGTTCCCCGCTACGGGCGGGGGTGGGGGATAACACCGATAAACTCATCTTT. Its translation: CACSPLRAGVGDNTDKLIF.

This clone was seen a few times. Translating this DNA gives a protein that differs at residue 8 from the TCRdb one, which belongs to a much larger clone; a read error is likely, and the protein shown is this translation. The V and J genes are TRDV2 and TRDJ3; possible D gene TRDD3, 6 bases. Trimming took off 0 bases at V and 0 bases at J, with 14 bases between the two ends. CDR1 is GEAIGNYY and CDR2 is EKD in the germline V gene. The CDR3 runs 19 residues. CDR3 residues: CACDTGSGGSSWDTRQMFF. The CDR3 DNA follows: TGTGCCTGTGACACCGGTAGCGGGGGGAGCTCCTGGGACACCCGACAGATGTTTTTC.

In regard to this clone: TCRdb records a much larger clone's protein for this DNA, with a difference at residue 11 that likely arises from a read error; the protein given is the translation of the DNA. The chain's CDR3 is CACDKILGSSLDTRQMFF. Written as DNA, the CDR3 is TGTGCCTGTGACAAAATACTGGGGAGCTCCTTGGACACCCGACAGATGTTTTTC. V and J are TRDV2 and TRDJ3; TRDD3 agrees at 7 bases. Germline V CDR1 and CDR2: GEAIGNYY, EKD. The CDR3 extends over 18 amino acids.